This passage covers 14 T cell receptor beta chains from one sample sequenced in a study of response to subunit inactivated influenza vaccine. TCRdb independently ran MiXCR on the RT-PCR reads; one entry per CDR3 protein. The table includes under 950,000 distinct CDR3 sequences, 21% detected once. The specimen comprised PBMCs from blood, sampled around 5 days after vaccination. These receptors were taken from a middle-aged man who received an inactivated influenza vaccine.

This clonotype was found many times. The rearrangement uses TRBV7-9 and TRBJ1-2; D not resolved. Trimming stripped 1 base from V and 4 bases from J, with 4 bases between. CDR3 length: 12 amino acids. Germline-derived CDR1 and CDR2 are SEHNR and FQNEAQ (reference sequence). This CDR3 reads CASSLDSYGYTF. The CDR3 nucleotides are TGTGCCAGCAGCTTAGACAGCTATGGCTACACCTTC.

The V gene is TRBV4-3, the J gene TRBJ2-3; a possible D gene is TRBD2 (5 bases). Germline CDR1 LGHNA, CDR2 YSLEER. CDR3 length: 15 residues. Trimming shortened V by 1 base and J by 6 bases, and 14 bases separated the two germline ends. The CDR3 is CASSQVVARMDTQYF. In DNA form, the CDR3 reads TGCGCCAGCAGCCAAGTTGTAGCGAGAATGGATACGCAGTATTTT.

J is TRBJ2-7 and V is TRBV5-5, with 8 bases lining up with TRBD2. The trim removed 4 bases at V and 2 bases at J, leaving 5 bases unmatched. CDR1 SGHKS and CDR2 YYEKEE come from the germline V gene (reference sequence). This CDR3 spans 14 amino acids. This chain's CDR3 is CASSPSGGTYEQYF. CDR3 sequence (DNA): TGTGCCAGCAGCCCCTCGGGGGGGACCTACGAGCAGTACTTC. The full variable domain, completed using reference TRBV5-5 and TRBJ2-7, is DAGVTQSPTHLIKTRGQQVTLRCSPISGHKSVSWYQQVLGQGPQFIFQYYEKEERGRGNFPDRFSARQFPNYSSELNVNALLLGDSALYLCASSPSGGTYEQYFGPGTRLTVT.

This clonotype was observed a handful of times. The chain joins TRBV7-9 to TRBJ1-4; 8 bases match TRBD1. CDR3 size: 14 residues. After removal of 1 base from V and 7 bases from J, the junction contained 2 bases not matched to a gene. Germline CDR1 is SEHNR and CDR2 is FQNEAQ (reference sequence). The CDR3 loop is CASSLGQGTEKLFF. CDR3 DNA sequence: TGTGCCAGCAGCTTAGGACAGGGGACTGAAAAACTGTTTTTT.

This clonotype has a count of ten or more. V is TRBV4-2 and J is TRBJ1-6, with D possibly TRBD1 on 6 matching bases. The germline gives CDR1 LGHNA, CDR2 YNFKEQ. Trimming pared 1 base from V and 7 bases from J, leaving 8 bases between. This CDR3 has 14 amino acids. The CDR3 DNA sequence: TGTGCCAGCAGCCAAGCCCAGGGGAATTCACCCCTCCACTTT. It specifies CASSQAQGNSPLHF.

There are a few counts of this clonotype. The CDR3 loop is CASSYLSAEGETQYF. The DNA of the CDR3 is TGTGCCAGCAGTTACTTATCGGCAGAGGGGGAGACCCAGTACTTC. The gene calls are TRBV6-2 or TRBV6-3 and TRBJ2-5; either TRBD1 or TRBD2 may supply D (5 bases each). Germline CDR1 and CDR2: MNHEY and SVGEGT. V was trimmed by 1 base and J by 5 bases, leaving 14 bases between them. This CDR3 spans 15 amino acids.

This clonotype was counted only a few times. The chain joins TRBV29-1 to TRBJ2-7; possibly TRBD2 for D (5 bases). This CDR3 is 13 amino acids long. From germline, CDR1 is SQVTM and CDR2 ANQGSEA. V was trimmed by 4 bases and J by 0 bases, leaving 10 bases between them. The CDR3, as DNA: TGCAGCGTTGGCGGGCCAAGCTCCTACGAGCAGTACTTC. Translated: CSVGGPSSYEQYF.

The gene calls are TRBV20-1 and TRBJ2-1; 10 positions agree with TRBD2. CDR1 is DFQATT, CDR2 SNEGSKA, per germline (reference sequence). Trimming cost V 6 bases and J 0 bases; bases outside gene matches: 5. The length of the CDR3 is 15 residues. This CDR3 is CSALLAGSSYNEQFF. The CDR3 DNA sequence: TGCAGTGCCTTACTAGCGGGGAGCTCCTACAATGAGCAGTTCTTC.

In its sample, this clonotype was seen many times. The chain recombines TRBV5-1 with TRBJ2-1; 8 positions agree with TRBD2. Germline V lookup: CDR1 SGHRS, CDR2 YFSETQ. V shed 4 bases, J shed 0 bases, and the junction held 9 bases outside the gene matches. The CDR3 length is 17 residues. The CDR3 nucleotides read TGCGCCAGCAGCCCTGAGGCGGGAGGCCTCTCCTACAATGAGCAGTTCTTC. This translates into CASSPEAGGLSYNEQFF.

This clonotype has more than one count but fewer than ten. The chain combines TRBV29-1 with TRBJ2-1, with 7 bases matching TRBD1. J gave up 6 bases and V 5 bases, and 7 bases lay outside the gene matches. Germline CDR1 reads SQVTM; CDR2 reads ANQGSEA. The CDR3 sequence is 13 residues long. CDR3 nucleotide sequence: TGCAGCGTTTACGGGACAGTGAGCAATGAGCAGTTCTTC. It specifies CSVYGTVSNEQFF.

V is TRBV10-3 and J is TRBJ2-7; no firm D call. The CDR3 is 15 residues long. Trimming pared 0 bases from V and 2 bases from J, leaving 11 bases between. Germline lookup yields CDR1 ENHRY and CDR2 SYGVKD. The DNA for the CDR3 is TGTGCCATCAGTGAGTCGGAGCAGGAAACCTACGAGCAGTACTTC. Its translation is CAISESEQETYEQYF.

This clonotype has just a few counts. V and J are TRBV7-3 and TRBJ2-1; TRBD2 matches 10 bases. This CDR3 has 20 residues. V lost 5 bases, J lost 4 bases, and 20 bases stayed unmatched. Germline CDR1 and CDR2: SGHTA and FQGTGA. CDR3 loop: CASSPHLGLAGVVGYNEQFF. As DNA, the CDR3 is TGTGCCAGCAGCCCACACCTGGGGCTAGCGGGAGTGGTGGGGTACAATGAGCAGTTCTTC. Drawing the rest from reference TRBV7-3 and TRBJ2-1, the complete variable domain is GAGVSQTPSNKVTEKGKYVELRCDPISGHTALYWYRQSLGQGPEFLIYFQGTGAADDSGLPNDRFFAVRPEGSVSTLKIQRTERGDSAVYLCASSPHLGLAGVVGYNEQFFGPGTRLTVL.

This clonotype was detected a few times. This chain connects TRBV24-1 to TRBJ2-5; D is uncertain. The germline CDR1 and CDR2 sequences are KGHDR and SFDVKD. The CDR3 length is 13 residues. Trimming removed 3 bases from V and 1 base from J, with 5 bases in between. The CDR3 DNA sequence: TGTGCCACCAGTGATGGTAGCCAAGAGACCCAGTACTTC. It yields the protein CATSDGSQETQYF.

This clonotype was seen a handful of times. The chain employs TRBV7-9 and TRBJ2-3; TRBD1 matches 8 bases. J was trimmed by 0 bases and V by 8 bases; bases with no gene match: 7. Germline V CDR1 and CDR2: SEHNR, FQNEAQ (reference sequence). CDR3 size: 15 residues. The CDR3 here is CASGQGAPSTDTQYF. The CDR3 DNA reads as TGTGCCAGCGGGCAGGGGGCCCCTAGCACAGATACGCAGTATTTT.